One sample yielded the 27 T cell receptor beta chains listed below, sequenced in a study of cytomegalovirus exposure and HLA in healthy donors. PCR was performed using 60 Vbeta and 13 Jbeta primers. Profiled with immunoSEQ multiplex PCR; TCRdb holds only in-frame clones, not every one. The listing contains roughly 120,000 clones. Sequenced material: PBMCs. These receptors were obtained from a young man in good health and CMV-seronegative.

The rearrangement uses TRBV30 and TRBJ2-2, with 8 bases lining up with TRBD2. The CDR3 length is 16 residues. Germline V gene data show CDR1 as GTSNPN and CDR2 as SVGIG (reference sequence). V shed 6 bases, J shed 0 bases, and the junction held 9 bases outside the gene matches. The CDR3: CACGLAPTPNTGELFF. CDR3 nucleotide sequence: TGTGCCTGTGGACTAGCTCCCACCCCGAACACCGGGGAGCTGTTTTTT.

V gene TRBV29-1 combines with J gene TRBJ2-7; 8 positions agree with TRBD1. The germline V gene has CDR1 SQVTM and CDR2 ANQGSEA. The V gene end was trimmed by 4 bases and the J gene end by 7 bases; junction bases not matched to a gene: 6. The CDR3 extends over 12 amino acids. CDR3 sequence reads: CSVGTGGGEQYF. The CDR3 DNA follows: TGCAGCGTTGGAACAGGGGGAGGTGAGCAGTACTTC.

This CDR3 is CSVSRVGNGEAFF. The CDR3 DNA reads as TGCAGCGTTTCCCGGGTCGGCAATGGGGAAGCTTTCTTT. The chain has TRBV29-1 and TRBJ1-1, with D hard to call. The germline V gene has CDR1 SQVTM and CDR2 ANQGSEA. V dropped 5 bases and J dropped 8 bases, with 18 bases sitting between them. The CDR3 contains 13 residues.

J is TRBJ2-7 and V is TRBV11-2; D unresolved. The length of the CDR3 is 12 residues. The germline V gene has CDR1 SGHAT and CDR2 FQNNGV. V was cut by 4 bases and J by 2 bases, with 6 bases left in between. CDR3 sequence: CASSSLPYEQYF. The CDR3 DNA reads TGTGCCAGCAGCTCCCTCCCCTACGAGCAGTACTTC. The full variable domain, rest sourced from reference TRBV11-2 and TRBJ2-7, is EAGVAQSPRYKIIEKRQSVAFWCNPISGHATLYWYQQILGQGPKLLIQFQNNGVVDDSQLPKDRFSAERLKGVDSTLKIQPAKLEDSAVYLCASSSLPYEQYFGPGTRLTVT.

This rearrangement joins TRBV9 to TRBJ1-5, with TRBD1 identical over 9 bases. V shed 4 bases and J 0 bases; nucleotides not matched to a gene: 8. Per germline, CDR1 SGDLS and CDR2 YYNGEE. CDR3 length: 17 residues. In nucleotides, the CDR3 is TGTGCCAGCAGCTTAGGACAGGGGCCATATAGCAATCAGCCCCAGCATTTT. It translates to CASSLGQGPYSNQPQHF.

J is TRBJ2-1 and V is TRBV2; TRBD2 might be the D (5 bases). Germline CDR1 is SNHLY and CDR2 is FYNNEI. There are 13 residues in the CDR3. V was cut by 4 bases and J by 9 bases, with 13 bases left in between. The CDR3 region is CASSVGRGSEQFF. The CDR3 coding sequence is TGTGCCAGCAGTGTGGGAAGAGGGAGTGAGCAGTTCTTC.

The chain is built from TRBV25-1 and TRBJ2-7; 9 bases line up with TRBD1. CDR3 length: 14 residues. The trim removed 4 bases at V and 2 bases at J, leaving 3 bases unmatched. Germline V gives CDR1 MGHDK, CDR2 SYGVNS. As DNA, the CDR3 is TGTGCCAGCAGTGCGGGACAGGGAGCCTACGAGCAGTACTTC. Protein product: CASSAGQGAYEQYF.

V and J are TRBV7-2 and TRBJ2-3, with 9 bases identical to TRBD2. V trimming: 5 bases; J trimming: 7 bases; junction bases outside the gene matches: 10. This CDR3 spans 15 amino acids. The germline V gene encodes CDR1 SGHTA and CDR2 FQGNSA. CDR3 loop: CASSLGGSGGNTQYF. CDR3 sequence (DNA): TGTGCCAGCAGCCTTGGCGGTAGCGGGGGAAATACGCAGTATTTT.

This chain's CDR3 is CASSFRTGEDTQYF. For the CDR3, the DNA is TGTGCCAGCAGCTTCCGGACAGGGGAGGATACCCAGTACTTC. This sequence joins TRBV5-6 and TRBJ2-5, with 9 nucleotides matching TRBD1. V gave up 2 bases and J gave up 8 bases; unmatched junction bases: 7. Germline CDR1 is SGHDT and CDR2 is YYEEEE. The CDR3 has 14 amino acids.

This rearrangement joins TRBV18 to TRBJ1-1; TRBD1 is a possible D gene (5 bases). The CDR3 sequence is 15 residues long. The germline gives CDR1 KGHSH, CDR2 LQKENI. V lost 3 bases to trimming and J lost 0 bases, with 11 bases between them. Here the CDR3 DNA reads TGTGCCAGCTCACCTTCGGGGGACCTGAACACTGAAGCTTTCTTT. This encodes CASSPSGDLNTEAFF.

V is TRBV4-1 and J is TRBJ1-5, with a tentative D call TRBD1 (6 bases). The V end was cut by 3 bases, the J end by 0 bases, with 15 bases between. The CDR3 has 17 amino acids. The germline CDR1 and CDR2 sequences are MGHRA and YSYEKL. CDR3 coding DNA: TGCGCCAGCAGCCACCGTACAGGGACCTATAGCAATCAGCCCCAGCATTTT. This encodes CASSHRTGTYSNQPQHF.

V is TRBV5-1 and J is TRBJ2-1, with 12 bases fitting TRBD2. Germline lookup yields CDR1 SGHRS and CDR2 YFSETQ. The J segment lost 15 bases and the V segment lost 2 bases, leaving 9 bases of the junction unmatched. The CDR3 extends over 14 amino acids. The DNA of the CDR3 is TGCGCCAGCAGCTTAGGACTAGCGGGGAAGGGGCGGTTCTTC. Translated, it gives CASSLGLAGKGRFF.

This chain links TRBV5-4 with TRBJ2-6, with TRBD1 matching over 9 bases. This CDR3 is built from 18 residues. Germline V gene data show CDR1 as SGHNT and CDR2 as YYREEE (reference sequence). Trimming removed 4 bases from V and 0 bases from J; junction bases left unmatched: 8. The CDR3 DNA reads as TGTGCCAGCAGCACCGAGACAGGGGGTTCCTCTGGGGCCAACGTCCTGACTTTC. Translated, it gives CASSTETGGSSGANVLTF.

The chain recombines TRBV29-1 with TRBJ2-3, with 7 nucleotides matching TRBD2. V lost 7 bases and J lost 6; bases outside the gene matches: 13. CDR1 and CDR2 (germline): SQVTM, ANQGSEA. The CDR3 is made up of 14 amino acids. For the CDR3, the DNA is TGCAGCGCTCCGGCCGGGGGGAGCAAGGATACGCAGTATTTT. As protein: CSAPAGGSKDTQYF.

The chain joins TRBV5-6 to TRBJ1-6; 9 bases agree with TRBD1. Germline CDR1 reads SGHDT; CDR2 reads YYEEEE. The CDR3 runs to 15 residues. J was trimmed by 9 bases and V by 3 bases; bases with no gene match: 7. CDR3 coding DNA: TGTGCCAGCAGCTCTGGGACAGGGAGACGTTCACCCCTCCACTTT. Translated, it gives CASSSGTGRRSPLHF.

The chain uses TRBV10-3 and TRBJ2-5, with a weak D call TRBD2 (7 bases). Trimming took off 2 bases at V and 0 bases at J, with 10 bases between the two ends. From germline, CDR1 is ENHRY and CDR2 SYGVKD. The CDR3 consists of 15 residues. CDR3 region: CAISERGGDQETQYF. The CDR3 coding sequence is TGTGCCATCAGTGAGAGGGGGGGGGACCAAGAGACCCAGTACTTC.

This chain joins TRBV5-4 and TRBJ2-1; the match to TRBD2 covers 14 bases. V trimming: 2 bases; J trimming: 5 bases; junction bases outside the gene matches: 6. The CDR3 runs to 17 residues. The germline CDR1 and CDR2 sequences are SGHNT and YYREEE (reference sequence). This chain's CDR3 is CASSFGLAGGSDNEQFF. The CDR3 nucleotides are TGTGCCAGCAGCTTCGGACTAGCGGGGGGTTCTGACAATGAGCAGTTCTTC. Complete variable domain (other parts from reference TRBV5-4 and TRBJ2-1): ETGVTQSPTHLIKTRGQQVTLRCSSQSGHNTVSWYQQALGQGPQFIFQYYREEENGRGNFPPRFSGLQFPNYSSELNVNALELDDSALYLCASSFGLAGGSDNEQFFGPGTRLTVL.

This chain connects TRBV9 to TRBJ2-1; 8 bases fit TRBD1. The CDR3 spans 15 residues. The V gene's germline CDR1 is SGDLS and CDR2 YYNGEE. The J segment lost 0 bases and the V segment lost 3 bases, leaving 2 bases of the junction unmatched. The CDR3 coding sequence is TGTGCCAGCAGCGGGGGACAGGACTCCTACAATGAGCAGTTCTTC. Amino acids: CASSGGQDSYNEQFF. Full variable domain (remainder filled in from reference TRBV9 and TRBJ2-1): DSGVTQTPKHLITATGQRVTLRCSPRSGDLSVYWYQQSLDQGLQFLIQYYNGEERAKGNILERFSAQQFPDLHSELNLSSLELGDSALYFCASSGGQDSYNEQFFGPGTRLTVL.

The chain carries TRBV28 and TRBJ2-2; 9 bases line up with TRBD1. This CDR3 spans 16 amino acids. V gave up 5 bases and J gave up 4 bases; unmatched junction bases: 8. The germline CDR1 and CDR2 sequences are MDHEN and SYDVKM. CDR3 loop: CASSVIQGAGTGELFF. CDR3 DNA: TGTGCCAGCAGTGTCATACAGGGGGCGGGCACCGGGGAGCTGTTTTTT.

The V call is TRBV6-1, the J call TRBJ2-7; 11 bases map to TRBD2. Looked up from germline, CDR1 is MNHNS and CDR2 is SASEGT. The ends lost 5 bases at V and 2 bases at J; junction bases unmatched: 5. This CDR3 comprises 15 residues. CDR3 protein: CASSPPTSGAYEQYF. The CDR3 region has the DNA TGTGCCAGCAGTCCTCCGACTAGCGGGGCCTACGAGCAGTACTTC.

The V and J genes are TRBV27 and TRBJ2-7; 8 nucleotides align to TRBD2. V dropped 5 bases and J dropped 0; count of bases not matched to a gene: 9. Germline values: CDR1 MNHEY, CDR2 SMNVEV (reference sequence). The CDR3 totals 16 residues. The CDR3 sequence: CASSPSGGRISYEQYF. The DNA of the CDR3 is TGTGCCAGCAGTCCCAGCGGGGGCCGGATCTCCTACGAGCAGTACTTC.

The gene calls are TRBV19 and TRBJ2-5, with D maybe TRBD1 (5 bases). The CDR3 runs 13 residues. Germline V gene lookup returns CDR1 LNHDA and CDR2 SQIVND (reference sequence). V was clipped by 9 bases and J by 5 bases, with 16 bases between them. The chain's CDR3 is CASEPSGSETQYF. The CDR3 region has the DNA TGTGCCAGCGAACCGTCAGGGTCGGAGACCCAGTACTTC.

The V call is TRBV19, the J call TRBJ2-5, with 12 positions matching TRBD2. Losses at the gene ends were 5 bases for V and 1 base for J; bases not matched to a gene: 5. The CDR3 has 16 amino acids. Germline V lookup: CDR1 LNHDA, CDR2 SQIVND (reference sequence). The CDR3 spells CASSLGLAGPQETQYF. The CDR3 region has the DNA TGTGCCAGTAGTCTGGGACTAGCGGGCCCCCAAGAGACCCAGTACTTC. The whole variable domain, remainder taken from reference TRBV19 and TRBJ2-5, is DGGITQSPKYLFRKEGQNVTLSCEQNLNHDAMYWYRQDPGQGLRLIYYSQIVNDFQKGDIAEGYSVSREKKESFPLTVTSAQKNPTAFYLCASSLGLAGPQETQYFGPGTRLLVL.

V usage is TRBV7-3 and J usage is TRBJ2-5; D is perhaps TRBD1 (6 bases). In germline, CDR1 is SGHTA, CDR2 FQGTGA. Trimming took off 2 bases at V and 3 bases at J, with 10 bases between the two ends. CDR3 size: 14 residues. CDR3 in amino acids: CASSLYAGEETQYF. CDR3 bases: TGTGCCAGCAGCTTATATGCAGGGGAAGAGACCCAGTACTTC. The whole variable domain, filled in from reference TRBV7-3 and TRBJ2-5, reads GAGVSQTPSNKVTEKGKYVELRCDPISGHTALYWYRQSLGQGPEFLIYFQGTGAADDSGLPNDRFFAVRPEGSVSTLKIQRTERGDSAVYLCASSLYAGEETQYFGPGTRLLVL.

This chain links TRBV7-2 with TRBJ1-2; no reliable D call. Trimming removed 3 bases at V and 8 bases at J, with 10 bases between. This CDR3 has 12 amino acids. Germline V gene sequence: CDR1 SGHTA, CDR2 FQGNSA. CDR3 region: CASSLVVSGYTF. CDR3 coding DNA: TGTGCCAGCAGCTTGGTAGTATCAGGCTACACCTTC. Full variable domain (missing parts from reference TRBV7-2 and TRBJ1-2): GAGVSQSPSNKVTEKGKDVELRCDPISGHTALYWYRQSLGQGLEFLIYFQGNSAPDKSGLPSDRFSAERTGGSVSTLTIQRTQQEDSAVYLCASSLVVSGYTFGSGTRLTVV.

The chain uses TRBV27 and TRBJ2-7; 8 bases match TRBD1. V was pared by 6 bases and J by 3 bases, with 16 bases of the junction left unmatched. The CDR3 sequence is 17 residues long. The germline CDR1 and CDR2 sequences are MNHEY and SMNVEV (reference sequence). The CDR3 here is CASRPSGGPGPHYEQYF. CDR3 sequence (DNA): TGTGCCAGCAGACCATCAGGGGGCCCGGGACCCCACTACGAGCAGTACTTC.

This sequence joins TRBV6-5 and TRBJ1-2; D not certain. The CDR3 is 14 amino acids. Deletions cut 2 bases from V and 4 bases from J, with 11 bases between. CDR1 is MNHEY and CDR2 is SVGAGI in the germline V gene. The CDR3 loop reads CASSYNGRSYGYTF. DNA for the CDR3: TGTGCCAGCAGTTACAATGGCAGAAGCTATGGCTACACCTTC.